The T cell receptor (beta chain) described here comes from a study of CD8+CD57+ T cells in acquired aplastic anemia. Notes on the study in general: Controls and patients did not differ significantly in CD8+ Simpson's diversity. Researchers report that some 31 CD8+ CDR3 sequences appeared in both patients and controls.

Note on this clonotype: Its antigen is unidentified. Germline is not matched at one junction end, which may reflect a read error.

Template material for TCR beta VDJ and CDR3 profiling consisted of genomic DNA. One entry per CDR3 protein results from TCRdb running MiXCR on the reads. Of roughly 250,000 distinct CDR3 sequences in the sample, around 82% are singletons; the top ten hold 42%. Patients chosen for sequencing had CD8+CD57+ cells that had expanded, as shown by flow cytometry. Acquired aplastic anemia of severe grade affected all patients. Prior therapy had not been administered to any patient at the time of blood sampling. Germline V gene data show CDR1 as SEHNR and CDR2 as FQNEAQ (reference sequence). The CDR3 sequence is 14 residues long.

This receptor was taken from a human donor with aplastic anemia. The sample was sorted CD4+, CD8+, or CD8+CD57+ T cells (not recorded which) from PBMCs. The V and J genes are TRBV7-9 and TRBJ1-6, with D uncertain. The chain's CDR3 is CASSLDLTGNTVPF. Here the CDR3 DNA reads TGTGCCAGCAGCTTAGATCTCACGGGGAACACTGTACCCTTT.